The 32 T cell receptor beta chains reported below all come from one sample, sequenced in a study of T cell changes during pregnancy in multiple sclerosis. Profiling relied on immunoSEQ multiplex PCR, and the TCRdb table lists in-frame clones only, not all of them. This table holds around 60,000 clones, approximately 92% found once. The sequencing used CD4+ T cells from peripheral blood mononuclear cells, collected before pregnancy. All receptors derive from a female donor with multiple sclerosis, enrolled in a pregnancy study.

This clone came up a few times. CDR3: CASRYLGAKTYNEQFF. The CDR3 region has the DNA TGTGCCAGCAGATACCTAGGGGCCAAGACCTACAATGAGCAGTTCTTC. The J gene is TRBJ2-1, the V gene TRBV6-5; weak D call: TRBD1 (5 bases). Trimming shortened V by 6 bases and J by 2 bases, and 17 bases separated the two germline ends. The CDR3 runs to 16 residues. The germline V gene has CDR1 MNHEY and CDR2 SVGAGI.

V is TRBV11-2 and J is TRBJ2-7; D might be TRBD2 (6 bases). CDR1 is SGHAT and CDR2 is FQNNGV in the germline V gene. The ends were cut back, 4 bases at V and 7 bases at J, with 14 bases in the middle. CDR3 size: 13 residues. CDR3 bases: TGTGCCAGCAGCTCGGGACTGTGGGAGGAGCAGTACTTC. It translates to CASSSGLWEEQYF.

This chain joins TRBV6-1 and TRBJ2-1, with D perhaps matching TRBD1 (6 bases). Germline V CDR1 and CDR2: MNHNS, SASEGT. The CDR3 spans 16 residues. Trimming pared 2 bases from V and 6 bases from J, leaving 17 bases between. The CDR3 bases are TGTGCCAGCAGTGAATGGGGGCAGGGGAAAGGCAATGAGCAGTTCTTC. Its translation is CASSEWGQGKGNEQFF.

V and J are TRBV5-6 and TRBJ1-2; D is undetermined. The CDR3 extends over 13 amino acids. Germline V gene data show CDR1 as SGHDT and CDR2 as YYEEEE. Trimming removed 0 bases from V and 8 bases from J, with 11 bases in between. The CDR3 DNA reads TGTGCCAGCAGCTTGGTTTCCGGGTTCGGCTACACCTTC. Protein: CASSLVSGFGYTF.

This chain connects TRBV18 to TRBJ2-3; 14 bases are shared with TRBD2. J gave up 1 base and V 1 base, and 1 base lay outside the gene matches. This CDR3 is 17 amino acids long. Looked up from germline, CDR1 is KGHSH and CDR2 is LQKENI. The CDR3 region is CASSPLGLAGGTDTQYF. CDR3 DNA: TGTGCCAGCTCACCACTGGGACTAGCGGGGGGCACAGATACGCAGTATTTT.

The chain has TRBV6-6 and TRBJ2-7, with TRBD2 identical over 7 bases. The CDR3 runs to 15 residues. Germline values: CDR1 MNHNY, CDR2 SVGAGI (reference sequence). V was clipped by 2 bases and J by 3 bases; unmatched bases: 7. CDR3 region: CASSYGRPGGYEQYF. The CDR3, as DNA: TGTGCCAGCAGTTACGGGCGGCCGGGGGGCTACGAGCAGTACTTC.

This clone was found once. This chain links TRBV28 with TRBJ2-2, with D possibly matching TRBD1 (5 bases). CDR3 length: 13 residues. Germline CDR1 MDHEN, CDR2 SYDVKM. V was shortened by 6 bases and J by 5 bases, with 10 bases between the two germline ends. Here the CDR3 reads CASRRGGTGELFF. CDR3 DNA sequence: TGTGCCAGCAGAAGGGGCGGAACCGGGGAGCTGTTTTTT.

J is TRBJ2-5 and V is TRBV11-2; D might be TRBD2 (7 bases). The CDR3 is made up of 16 amino acids. Germline assignment: CDR1 SGHAT and CDR2 FQNNGV. V shed 5 bases and J shed 2 bases, with 18 bases lying between them. CDR3 amino acids: CASSPAGGGGQETQYF. The CDR3 DNA reads as TGTGCCAGCAGCCCCGCCGGAGGGGGGGGACAAGAGACCCAGTACTTC.

V gene TRBV4-3 combines with J gene TRBJ2-1, with 8 bases aligning to TRBD2. Germline V gene sequence: CDR1 LGHNA, CDR2 YSLEER. The CDR3 totals 15 residues. J lost 7 bases, V lost 0 bases, and 5 bases had no gene match. The chain's CDR3 is CASSQDGRATNEQFF. CDR3 sequence (DNA): TGCGCCAGCAGCCAAGACGGGAGGGCTACAAATGAGCAGTTCTTC.

The chain links TRBV27 to TRBJ2-7, with D possibly TRBD2 on 6 matching bases. The CDR3 extends over 16 amino acids. The V end was cut by 5 bases, the J end by 2 bases, with 19 bases between. CDR1 is MNHEY and CDR2 is SMNVEV in the germline V gene (reference sequence). For the CDR3, the DNA is TGTGCCAGCAGTCCGGAGGGGCGGGGAAACCCCTACGAGCAGTACTTC. Its translation is CASSPEGRGNPYEQYF.

This sequence joins TRBV11-1 and TRBJ2-1; 10 nucleotides match TRBD2. The CDR3 is made up of 16 amino acids. In germline, CDR1 is SGHAT, CDR2 FQDESV (reference sequence). J was trimmed by 8 bases and V by 5 bases; bases with no gene match: 12. The CDR3 nucleotides are TGTGCCAGCAGCATTCCCGGACTAGCGGTAGGGGATGAGCAGTTCTTC. It is translated as CASSIPGLAVGDEQFF. Full variable domain (missing parts from reference TRBV11-1 and TRBJ2-1): EAEVAQSPRYKITEKSQAVAFWCDPISGHATLYWYRQILGQGPELLVQFQDESVVDDSQLPKDRFSAERLKGVDSTLKIQPAELGDSAMYLCASSIPGLAVGDEQFFGPGTRLTVL.

The chain joins TRBV6-6 to TRBJ1-5, with D perhaps TRBD1 (5 bases). Germline loops: CDR1 MNHNY, CDR2 SVGAGI (reference sequence). The CDR3 covers 13 residues. Between the trimmed V and J ends, which lost 7 bases and 6 bases, there was a span of 13 bases. The CDR3 nucleotides are TGTGCCAGCACCCAGGGTCTGGGTCAGCCCCAGCATTTT. Protein product: CASTQGLGQPQHF.

The CDR3 spells CASSVVGLAGVEQFF. The CDR3 DNA reads TGTGCCAGCAGTGTGGTCGGGCTAGCGGGAGTTGAGCAGTTCTTC. The chain recombines TRBV6-4 with TRBJ2-1; 10 bases fit TRBD2. V lost 4 bases, J lost 9 bases, and 9 bases stayed unmatched. Germline V gene data show CDR1 as MRHNA and CDR2 as SNTAGT. CDR3 size: 15 residues.

The V call is TRBV6-6, the J call TRBJ2-1, with D perhaps TRBD2 (6 bases). The V end lost 6 bases, the J end lost 4 bases, and 13 bases lay between the germline ends. Germline V gene data show CDR1 as MNHNY and CDR2 as SVGAGI (reference sequence). The CDR3 contains 14 residues. The CDR3 bases are TGTGCCAGCAGCGAAAGGGACTTTTACAATGAGCAGTTCTTC. It specifies CASSERDFYNEQFF.

The V gene is TRBV6-5, the J gene TRBJ2-1; TRBD2 matches at 8 bases. The CDR3 sequence is 15 residues long. CDR1 MNHEY and CDR2 SVGAGI come from the germline V gene. V lost 5 bases and J lost 9; bases outside the gene matches: 12. DNA for the CDR3: TGTGCCAGCAGTCACATCGGGACTAGGGTCGGTGAGCAGTTCTTC. Residues: CASSHIGTRVGEQFF.

The chain links TRBV5-4 to TRBJ1-4; 9 nucleotides line up with TRBD1. CDR3 length: 14 residues. Germline V lookup: CDR1 SGHNT, CDR2 YYREEE (reference sequence). The ends lost 0 bases at V and 7 bases at J; junction bases unmatched: 1. The CDR3 sequence is CASSLGDRAEKLFF. The CDR3 DNA follows: TGTGCCAGCAGCTTGGGGGACAGGGCTGAAAAACTGTTTTTT.

The rearrangement links TRBV29-1 to TRBJ2-1, with 10 bases fitting TRBD2. Trimming at V came to 3 bases and at J to 4 bases, leaving 6 bases not matched to a gene. In germline, CDR1 is SQVTM, CDR2 ANQGSEA. This CDR3 has 15 residues. The CDR3 region is CSVEARTSGYNEQFF. In nucleotides, the CDR3 is TGCAGCGTTGAGGCCAGGACTAGCGGTTACAATGAGCAGTTCTTC.

This rearrangement joins TRBV5-6 to TRBJ1-5; the D gene is possibly TRBD1 (6 bases). The CDR3 length is 15 residues. From germline, CDR1 is SGHDT and CDR2 YYEEEE. Trimming cost V 4 bases and J 4 bases, with 15 bases left between them. The chain's CDR3 is CASSPGGAANQPQHF. Here the CDR3 DNA reads TGTGCCAGCAGCCCGGGGGGGGCGGCGAATCAGCCCCAGCATTTT.

The chain carries TRBV9 and TRBJ2-7; the D gene is possibly TRBD1 (5 bases). V lost 1 base and J lost 3, with 17 bases in between. The length of the CDR3 is 16 residues. Germline CDR1 reads SGDLS; CDR2 reads YYNGEE. The CDR3 region is CASSVSLTARGYEQYF. The CDR3 nucleotides are TGTGCCAGCAGCGTAAGCTTGACAGCGAGAGGCTACGAGCAGTACTTC.

The chain uses TRBV18 and TRBJ1-1; possibly TRBD1 for D (6 bases). The V and J ends lost 0 bases and 0 bases respectively, with 11 bases between them. In germline, CDR1 is KGHSH, CDR2 LQKENI. There are 16 residues in the CDR3. The chain's CDR3 is CASSPPGTWLNTEAFF. CDR3 DNA: TGTGCCAGCTCACCACCGGGGACATGGCTGAACACTGAAGCTTTCTTT.

The CDR3 DNA follows: TGTGCCAGCAGCTTTTGGGGGGGAGGGAATCAGCCCCAGCATTTT. Its protein is CASSFWGGGNQPQHF. This sequence joins TRBV7-2 and TRBJ1-5; possible D gene TRBD1, 5 bases. V dropped 3 bases and J dropped 4 bases, with 13 bases sitting between them. Per the germline V gene, CDR1 is SGHTA and CDR2 is FQGNSA. The CDR3 is 15 amino acids.

This clone was seen once. This CDR3 is also generated by other DNA sequences in the sample. This rearrangement joins TRBV2 to TRBJ1-5; no clear D gene. Trimming left V 1 base short and J 1 base short, with 5 bases between. This CDR3 is built from 14 residues. CDR1 is SNHLY and CDR2 is FYNNEI in the germline V gene. The CDR3 loop is CASSEGRSNQPQHF. DNA for the CDR3: TGTGCCAGCAGTGAAGGCAGGAGCAATCAGCCCCAGCATTTT.

The rearrangement joins TRBV19 to TRBJ1-1; a weak D match, TRBD1 (5 bases). The V end was cut by 3 bases, the J end by 0 bases, with 29 bases between. CDR1 LNHDA and CDR2 SQIVND come from the germline V gene (reference sequence). The CDR3 is 21 amino acids. Here the CDR3 DNA reads TGTGCCAGTAGTATTGGAGGGTTTCGGGGACTTAGGGTTCGCGTGAACACTGAAGCTTTCTTT. Translation gives CASSIGGFRGLRVRVNTEAFF. The full variable domain, rest sourced from reference TRBV19 and TRBJ1-1, is DGGITQSPKYLFRKEGQNVTLSCEQNLNHDAMYWYRQDPGQGLRLIYYSQIVNDFQKGDIAEGYSVSREKKESFPLTVTSAQKNPTAFYLCASSIGGFRGLRVRVNTEAFFGQGTRLTVV.

This clone appeared once. CDR3 DNA sequence: TGCGCCAGCACCCAGCTGGACAGGGAAAGGAATACTGAAGCTTTCTTT. This encodes CASTQLDRERNTEAFF. V is TRBV10-1 and J is TRBJ1-1, with 8 bases fitting TRBD1. There are 16 residues in the CDR3. With 7 bases clipped from V and 5 bases from J, the junction kept 15 bases outside the gene matches. Germline loops: CDR1 WNHNN, CDR2 SYGVQD (reference sequence).

The table lists this clone with a count of one. V usage is TRBV30 and J usage is TRBJ2-7; D unclear. Germline CDR1 reads GTSNPN; CDR2 reads SVGIG (reference sequence). The CDR3 covers 13 residues. The germline V and J ends were trimmed by 0 bases and 5 bases, with 11 bases remaining between them. DNA for the CDR3: TGTGCCTGGAGTGTACATTTGGTCCACGAGCAGTACTTC. Protein product: CAWSVHLVHEQYF.

The rearrangement joins TRBV4-3 to TRBJ1-1; TRBD1 is a possible D gene (5 bases). V lost 3 bases to trimming and J lost 1 base, with 12 bases between them. Germline V CDR1 and CDR2: LGHNA, YSLEER. The CDR3 sequence is 15 residues long. For the CDR3, the DNA is TGCGCCAGCAGCCACCAATTAGGGGCGAACACTGAAGCTTTCTTT. This codes for CASSHQLGANTEAFF.

The genes are TRBV5-6 and TRBJ1-5; 7 bases are shared with TRBD1. Germline V lookup: CDR1 SGHDT, CDR2 YYEEEE. The CDR3 runs 15 residues. With 4 bases clipped from V and 5 bases from J, the junction kept 9 bases outside the gene matches. CDR3 sequence (DNA): TGTGCCAGCAGCGAATCCTACAGGGGCGATCAGCCCCAGCATTTT. It is translated as CASSESYRGDQPQHF.

This chain connects TRBV7-6 to TRBJ2-1; the D gene is possibly TRBD2 (6 bases). Trimming took 3 bases from V and 6 from J, leaving 12 bases between them. The CDR3 loop spans 14 amino acids. Germline V lookup: CDR1 SGHVS, CDR2 FNYEAQ. Written as DNA, the CDR3 is TGTGCCAGCAGCTTTATCCGGGACTTCAATGAGCAGTTCTTC. It specifies CASSFIRDFNEQFF.

The CDR3 loop is CASSVTGLAGGKEDTQYF. The CDR3, as DNA: TGTGCCAGCAGCGTCACGGGACTAGCGGGAGGGAAGGAAGATACGCAGTATTTT. The gene calls are TRBV7-2 and TRBJ2-3; 16 bases are a match to TRBD2. Germline V gene sequence: CDR1 SGHTA, CDR2 FQGNSA. Unmatched junction bases numbered 10, after V lost 5 bases and J lost 5 bases. This CDR3 is 18 amino acids long.

The J gene is TRBJ1-1, the V gene TRBV7-9; D possibly corresponds to TRBD1 (5 bases). V was clipped by 6 bases and J by 0 bases, with 11 bases between them. The CDR3 spans 14 residues. In germline, CDR1 is SEHNR, CDR2 FQNEAQ (reference sequence). The CDR3 sequence is CASRLQGLNTEAFF. Written as DNA, the CDR3 is TGTGCCAGCAGACTCCAGGGTCTGAACACTGAAGCTTTCTTT.

J is TRBJ2-2 and V is TRBV30; 10 nucleotides match TRBD2. The CDR3 spans 16 residues. The V gene's germline CDR1 is GTSNPN and CDR2 SVGIG (reference sequence). Trimming cost V 4 bases and J 3 bases; bases outside gene matches: 8. CDR3 DNA sequence: TGTGCCTGGACCCTCAGCGGGAGGGGATACACCGGGGAGCTGTTTTTT. Amino acids: CAWTLSGRGYTGELFF.

The chain employs TRBV10-3 and TRBJ2-3; D gene unclear. The CDR3 totals 14 residues. The germline V gene encodes CDR1 ENHRY and CDR2 SYGVKD. The germline V and J ends were trimmed by 3 bases and 2 bases, with 9 bases remaining between them. The CDR3 sequence is CAISDGKDTDTQYF. The CDR3 coding sequence is TGTGCCATCAGTGATGGCAAAGACACAGATACGCAGTATTTT.